The 24 T cell receptor beta chains listed next were all sequenced from one sample in a study of blood T cell repertoires in COVID-19. The table came from immunoSEQ multiplex PCR; TCRdb's copy has only in-frame clones and leaves some out. The sample lists fewer than 100,000 clones, 90% occurring once. Sequencing input: peripheral blood. These receptors were obtained from a woman older than 75 with acute or convalescent COVID-19.

The chain links TRBV2 to TRBJ1-1, with 7 bases lining up with TRBD1. The ends lost 5 bases at V and 7 bases at J; junction bases unmatched: 10. Germline V gives CDR1 SNHLY, CDR2 FYNNEI. The CDR3 loop spans 14 amino acids. The CDR3 nucleotides are TGTGCCAGCAGTAACTCGGACCGGGACAGTGAAGCTTTCTTT. Translated, it gives CASSNSDRDSEAFF.

V and J are TRBV5-1 and TRBJ2-1; 8 positions agree with TRBD2. Germline V gene data show CDR1 as SGHRS and CDR2 as YFSETQ. Germline trimming cut 6 bases from V and 4 bases from J; bases unmatched to any gene: 6. CDR3 length: 14 amino acids. The chain's CDR3 is CASKAGAGYNEQFF. In DNA, the CDR3 is TGCGCCAGCAAAGCGGGAGCAGGGTACAATGAGCAGTTCTTC.

This clone was observed a few times. The chain uses TRBV9 and TRBJ2-2, with D possibly matching TRBD2 (7 bases). Per germline, CDR1 SGDLS and CDR2 YYNGEE. V lost 0 bases to trimming and J lost 4 bases, with 13 bases between them. The CDR3 is made up of 16 amino acids. CDR3 loop: CASSVAGGAGTGELFF. CDR3 sequence (DNA): TGTGCCAGCAGCGTAGCTGGGGGGGCTGGCACCGGGGAGCTGTTTTTT.

The chain uses TRBV28 and TRBJ2-1; tentative D call: TRBD2 (6 bases). CDR1 and CDR2 (germline): MDHEN, SYDVKM. This CDR3 is 15 amino acids long. Deletions cut 5 bases from V and 9 bases from J, with 20 bases between. Written as DNA, the CDR3 is TGTGCCAGCAGTGTCGCCGGGAGCAGTGGCTCTGAGCAGTTCTTC. It encodes CASSVAGSSGSEQFF.

As DNA, the CDR3 is TGCAGCGTTGAAGCCAGCCAAGAGACCCAGTACTTC. Its translation is CSVEASQETQYF. The V gene is TRBV29-1, the J gene TRBJ2-5; D unresolved. CDR1 is SQVTM and CDR2 is ANQGSEA in the germline V gene. This CDR3 contains 12 residues. V was shortened by 1 base and J by 1 base, with 4 bases between the two germline ends.

CDR3 region: CASSQVDRETDGYTF. The CDR3 bases are TGCGCCAGCAGCCAAGTCGACAGGGAGACGGACGGCTACACCTTC. This chain connects TRBV4-1 to TRBJ1-2; 7 bases match TRBD1. The CDR3 totals 15 residues. Unmatched junction bases numbered 10, after V lost 1 base and J lost 8 bases. Germline V gene sequence: CDR1 MGHRA, CDR2 YSYEKL.

This chain connects TRBV5-4 to TRBJ2-1; D is possibly TRBD2 (6 bases). This CDR3 spans 12 amino acids. Germline values: CDR1 SGHNT, CDR2 YYREEE (reference sequence). The V and J ends lost 1 base and 8 bases respectively, with 7 bases between them. The chain's CDR3 is CASSLRGYEQFF. DNA for the CDR3: TGTGCCAGCAGCTTGCGGGGGTATGAGCAGTTCTTC.

The chain couples TRBV28 to TRBJ1-5, with a tentative D call TRBD1 (5 bases). From germline, CDR1 is MDHEN and CDR2 SYDVKM. V dropped 6 bases and J dropped 4 bases, with 16 bases sitting between them. This CDR3 has 15 amino acids. DNA for the CDR3: TGTGCCAGCAGCAGTCGGAGGGGACCGAATCAGCCCCAGCATTTT. Its protein is CASSSRRGPNQPQHF. Based on the CDR3 plus reference TRBV28 and TRBJ1-5, the full variable domain is DVKVTQSSRYLVKRTGEKVFLECVQDMDHENMFWYRQDPGLGLRLIYFSYDVKMKEKGDIPEGYSVSREKKERFSLILESASTNQTSMYLCASSSRRGPNQPQHFGDGTRLSIL.

The rearrangement uses TRBV7-8 and TRBJ2-7, with 16 bases fitting TRBD2. V dropped 8 bases and J dropped 4; count of bases not matched to a gene: 8. This CDR3 spans 16 amino acids. Germline V gene sequence: CDR1 SGHVS, CDR2 FQNEAQ. The CDR3 DNA follows: TGTGCCAGCGCAACCGGGACTAGCGGGAGGGTATACGAGCAGTACTTC. This encodes CASATGTSGRVYEQYF.

This clone was seen only once. In DNA, the CDR3 is TGCGCCAGCAGCTTCAACATTGGAGAGACCCAGTACTTC. It encodes CASSFNIGETQYF. The V and J genes are TRBV5-1 and TRBJ2-5, with no clear D. The CDR3 has 13 amino acids. V lost 2 bases, J lost 4 bases, and 9 bases lay in between. The germline V gene encodes CDR1 SGHRS and CDR2 YFSETQ.

V and J are TRBV4-2 and TRBJ1-2; D not certain. Germline loops: CDR1 LGHNA, CDR2 YNFKEQ. With 1 base removed from V and 4 bases from J, the gap between germline ends came to 13 bases. The CDR3 loop spans 15 amino acids. The CDR3 sequence is CASSQASGFTYGYTF. The CDR3 DNA is TGTGCCAGCAGCCAAGCTAGCGGGTTTACCTATGGCTACACCTTC.

The rearrangement joins TRBV7-6 to TRBJ2-2, with D tentatively TRBD2 (5 bases). Trimming took 2 bases from V and 0 from J, leaving 13 bases between them. Germline V gene sequence: CDR1 SGHVS, CDR2 FNYEAQ. The CDR3 is made up of 17 amino acids. CDR3 sequence reads: CASSLIQLVANTGELFF. CDR3 nucleotides: TGTGCCAGCAGCTTAATCCAACTAGTAGCGAACACCGGGGAGCTGTTTTTT.

The CDR3 DNA sequence: TGTGCCAGCAGCTTACAACAGATCACCGGGGAGCTGTTTTTT. Encoded protein: CASSLQQITGELFF. This rearrangement joins TRBV5-4 to TRBJ2-2; unclear D gene. Deletions cut 2 bases from V and 4 bases from J, with 9 bases between. CDR3 length equals 14 residues. CDR1 is SGHNT and CDR2 is YYREEE in the germline V gene (reference sequence).

The chain is built from TRBV7-6 and TRBJ2-3; D remains unclear. This CDR3 has 13 amino acids. The germline gives CDR1 SGHVS, CDR2 FNYEAQ. Trimming left V 1 base short and J 3 bases short, with 5 bases between. Here the CDR3 DNA reads TGTGCCAGCAGCTTAGATCGGACAGATACGCAGTATTTT. Amino acid sequence: CASSLDRTDTQYF.

This clone was counted once. The chain has TRBV20-1 and TRBJ2-1; the D is unclear. This CDR3 contains 11 residues. Trimming removed 3 bases from V and 3 bases from J, with 3 bases in between. From germline, CDR1 is DFQATT and CDR2 SNEGSKA (reference sequence). Here the CDR3 reads CSASIYNEQFF. In DNA form, the CDR3 reads TGCAGTGCTAGCATCTACAATGAGCAGTTCTTC.

The CDR3 DNA follows: TGTGCCAGCAGCTCCTTGGGCGGGGCCACCACAGATACGCAGTATTTT. Protein product: CASSSLGGATTDTQYF. This chain connects TRBV5-4 to TRBJ2-3; TRBD2 might be the D (6 bases). The germline gives CDR1 SGHNT, CDR2 YYREEE (reference sequence). The CDR3 runs to 16 residues. V gave up 3 bases and J gave up 2 bases, with 16 bases separating them.

The chain links TRBV5-1 to TRBJ2-2; TRBD1 matches at 12 bases. Germline loops: CDR1 SGHRS, CDR2 YFSETQ. This CDR3 has 15 residues. J was trimmed by 6 bases and V by 2 bases; bases with no gene match: 2. CDR3 in amino acids: CASSFGTGGPGELFF. The CDR3 DNA follows: TGCGCCAGCAGCTTCGGGACAGGGGGCCCCGGGGAGCTGTTTTTT. The full variable domain, its missing parts supplied by reference TRBV5-1 and TRBJ2-2, is KAGVTQTPRYLIKTRGQQVTLSCSPISGHRSVSWYQQTPGQGLQFLFEYFSETQRNKGNFPGRFSGRQFSNSRSEMNVSTLELGDSALYLCASSFGTGGPGELFFGEGSRLTVL.

The chain recombines TRBV3-1 (or the pseudogene TRBV3-2) with TRBJ2-7; TRBD2 matches at 9 bases. The CDR3 length is 13 residues. Trimming took 8 bases from V and 2 from J; bases not matched to a gene: 4. Germline lookup yields CDR1 LGHDT and CDR2 YNNKEL (reference sequence). The CDR3 spells CASSGTSPYEQYF. The CDR3 region has the DNA TGTGCCAGCTCCGGGACTAGCCCCTACGAGCAGTACTTC.

The J gene is TRBJ1-5, the V gene TRBV5-1; D is perhaps TRBD1 (5 bases). There are 15 residues in the CDR3. Germline assignment: CDR1 SGHRS and CDR2 YFSETQ. V lost 0 bases and J 1 base, leaving 8 bases between the germline ends. The DNA for the CDR3 is TGCGCCAGCAGCTTGGGGGCAGGGAGCAATCAGCCCCAGCATTTT. This codes for CASSLGAGSNQPQHF.

This clone was counted once. This chain connects TRBV27 to TRBJ2-3; perhaps TRBD1 as D (6 bases). This CDR3 comprises 16 residues. Germline V gives CDR1 MNHEY, CDR2 SMNVEV (reference sequence). The V end was cut by 4 bases, the J end by 2 bases, with 16 bases between. The CDR3 loop reads CASSWDRGGNTDTQYF. CDR3 in DNA: TGTGCCAGCAGTTGGGACCGAGGGGGAAACACAGATACGCAGTATTTT.

V and J are TRBV7-8 and TRBJ1-1, with D possibly being TRBD1 (6 bases). This CDR3 has 14 amino acids. CDR1 SGHVS and CDR2 FQNEAQ come from the germline V gene. The V end was cut by 7 bases, the J end by 0 bases, with 12 bases between. The CDR3 DNA follows: TGTGCCAGCACCTCCGCAGGGGTGAACACTGAAGCTTTCTTT. It yields the protein CASTSAGVNTEAFF.

This clone turned up a few times. This sequence joins TRBV7-9 and TRBJ2-7; 9 nucleotides line up with TRBD1. CDR1 and CDR2 from the germline V gene are SEHNR and FQNEAQ (reference sequence). The ends lost 5 bases at V and 3 bases at J; junction bases unmatched: 5. The CDR3 contains 14 residues. CDR3 in DNA: TGTGCCAGCAGCGAGGGACAGGGAGTCTACGAGCAGTACTTC. This codes for CASSEGQGVYEQYF. The full variable domain, rest sourced from reference TRBV7-9 and TRBJ2-7, is DTGVSQNPRHKITKRGQNVTFRCDPISEHNRLYWYRQTLGQGPEFLTYFQNEAQLEKSRLLSDRFSAERPKGSFSTLEIQRTEQGDSAMYLCASSEGQGVYEQYFGPGTRLTVT.

This chain links TRBV7-2 with TRBJ2-7; D possibly corresponds to TRBD2 (6 bases). The CDR3 spans 14 residues. Germline CDR1 is SGHTA and CDR2 is FQGNSA. Deletions cut 3 bases from V and 3 bases from J, with 12 bases between. CDR3 sequence: CASSFSRGYYEQYF. In DNA, the CDR3 is TGTGCCAGCAGCTTTTCGCGGGGCTACTACGAGCAGTACTTC.

This chain links TRBV5-4 with TRBJ2-7; 11 bases line up with TRBD1. CDR1 SGHNT and CDR2 YYREEE come from the germline V gene (reference sequence). CDR3 length: 15 residues. V was clipped by 5 bases and J by 7 bases; unmatched bases: 11. The CDR3 bases are TGTGCCAGCAGTTTAGGGACAGGGGGGTTAAGGGAGCAGTACTTC. Its translation: CASSLGTGGLREQYF.